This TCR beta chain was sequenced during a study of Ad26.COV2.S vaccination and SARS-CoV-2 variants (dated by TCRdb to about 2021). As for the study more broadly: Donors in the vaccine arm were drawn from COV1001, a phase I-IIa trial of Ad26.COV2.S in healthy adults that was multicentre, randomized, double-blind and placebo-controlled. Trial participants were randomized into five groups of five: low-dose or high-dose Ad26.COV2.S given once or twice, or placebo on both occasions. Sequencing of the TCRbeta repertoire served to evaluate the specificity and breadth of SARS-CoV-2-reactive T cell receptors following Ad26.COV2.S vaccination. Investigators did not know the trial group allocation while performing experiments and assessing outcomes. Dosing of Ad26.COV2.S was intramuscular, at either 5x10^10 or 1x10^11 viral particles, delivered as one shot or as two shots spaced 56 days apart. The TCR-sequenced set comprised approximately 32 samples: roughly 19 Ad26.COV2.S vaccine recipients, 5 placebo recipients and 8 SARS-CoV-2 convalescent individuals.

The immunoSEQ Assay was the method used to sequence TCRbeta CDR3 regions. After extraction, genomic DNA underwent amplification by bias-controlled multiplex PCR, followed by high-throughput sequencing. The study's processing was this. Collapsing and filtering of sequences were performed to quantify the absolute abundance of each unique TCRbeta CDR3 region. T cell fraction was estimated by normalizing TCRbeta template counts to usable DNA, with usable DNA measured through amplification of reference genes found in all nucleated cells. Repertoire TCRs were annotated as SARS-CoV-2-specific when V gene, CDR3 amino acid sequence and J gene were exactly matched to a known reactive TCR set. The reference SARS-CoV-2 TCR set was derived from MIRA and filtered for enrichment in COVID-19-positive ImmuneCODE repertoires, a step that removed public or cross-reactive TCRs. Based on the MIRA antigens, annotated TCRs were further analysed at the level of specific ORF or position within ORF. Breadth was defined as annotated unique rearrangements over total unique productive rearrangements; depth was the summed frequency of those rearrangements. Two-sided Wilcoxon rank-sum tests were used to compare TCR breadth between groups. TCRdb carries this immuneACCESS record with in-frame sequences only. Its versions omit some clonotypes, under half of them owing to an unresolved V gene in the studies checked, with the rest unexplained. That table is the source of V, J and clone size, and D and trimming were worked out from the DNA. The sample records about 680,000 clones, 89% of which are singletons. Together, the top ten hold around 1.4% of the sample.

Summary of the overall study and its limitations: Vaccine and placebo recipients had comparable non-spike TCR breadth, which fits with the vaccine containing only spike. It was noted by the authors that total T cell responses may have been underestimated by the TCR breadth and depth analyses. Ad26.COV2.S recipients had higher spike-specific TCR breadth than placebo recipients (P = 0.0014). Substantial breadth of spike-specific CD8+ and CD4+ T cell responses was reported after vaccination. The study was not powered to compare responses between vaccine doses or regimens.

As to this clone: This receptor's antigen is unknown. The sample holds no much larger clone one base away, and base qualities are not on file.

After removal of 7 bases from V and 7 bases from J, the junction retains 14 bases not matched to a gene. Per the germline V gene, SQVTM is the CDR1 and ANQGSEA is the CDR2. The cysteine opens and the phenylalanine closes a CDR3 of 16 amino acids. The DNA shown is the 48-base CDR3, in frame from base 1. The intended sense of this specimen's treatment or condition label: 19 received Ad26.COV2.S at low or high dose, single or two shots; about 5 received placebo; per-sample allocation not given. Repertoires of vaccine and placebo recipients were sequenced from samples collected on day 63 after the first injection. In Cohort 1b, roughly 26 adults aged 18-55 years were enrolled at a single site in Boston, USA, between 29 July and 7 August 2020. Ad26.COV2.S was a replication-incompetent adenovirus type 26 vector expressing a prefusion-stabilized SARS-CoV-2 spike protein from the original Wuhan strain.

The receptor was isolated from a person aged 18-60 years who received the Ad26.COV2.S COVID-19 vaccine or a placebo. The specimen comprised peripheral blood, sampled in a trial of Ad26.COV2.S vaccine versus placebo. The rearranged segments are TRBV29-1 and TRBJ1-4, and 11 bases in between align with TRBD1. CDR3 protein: CSADSGTGGLGEKLFF. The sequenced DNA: TGCAGCGCCGATTCCGGGACAGGGGGTTTAGGTGAAAAACTGTTTTTT.